This T cell receptor beta chain was identified during a study of blood T cell repertoires in COVID-19. Study details: Researchers got acute and convalescent COVID-19 samples from the United States, Italy and Spain. T cells, B-cell-depleted T cells, or PBMCs provided the cDNA or gDNA that served as material.

Methods used by the authors: Estimated nucleated cell counts came from reference gene primer amplification. Sequenced by immunoSEQ multiplex PCR; TCRdb stores in-frame clones only, minus some. V and J calls and clone size follow that table, whereas D and trimming were derived from the DNA. The sample consists of some 78,000 clones, approximately 86% of them appearing once. The CDR3 covers 14 residues. Looked up from germline, CDR1 is KGHDR and CDR2 is SFDVKD. V was shortened by 5 bases and J by 8 bases, with 15 bases between the two germline ends. The sample consisted of peripheral blood. This chain links TRBV24-1 with TRBJ1-5; maybe TRBD1 (5 bases). This clonotype originated in a man aged 45 to 65 with active or convalescent COVID-19. CDR3 nucleotides: TGTGCCACCAGTGGTCGAGGAGGGGATGAGCCCCAGCATTTT. Its protein is CATSGRGGDEPQHF.